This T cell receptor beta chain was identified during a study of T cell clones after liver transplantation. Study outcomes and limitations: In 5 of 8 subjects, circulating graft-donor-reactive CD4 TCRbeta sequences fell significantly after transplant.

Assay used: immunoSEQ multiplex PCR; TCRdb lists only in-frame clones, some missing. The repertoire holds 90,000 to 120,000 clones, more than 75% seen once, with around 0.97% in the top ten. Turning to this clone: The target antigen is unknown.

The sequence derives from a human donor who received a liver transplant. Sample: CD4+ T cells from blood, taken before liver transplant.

The CDR3 sequence is CASSLAGLAGGNTDTQYF. CDR3 DNA sequence: TGCGCCAGCAGCTTGGCGGGACTAGCGGGGGGGAACACAGATACGCAGTATTTT. The V gene is TRBV5-1, the J gene TRBJ2-3, with 16 bases lining up with TRBD2. V lost 0 bases to trimming and J lost 2 bases; unmatched junction nucleotides: 3. The CDR3 consists of 18 residues. Germline assignment: CDR1 SGHRS and CDR2 YFSETQ.